This entry lists 3 T cell receptor beta chains sequenced from one sample in a study of molecular identifiers for immune sequencing clone quantification. In TCRdb, the PCR reads were re-called with MiXCR into one record per CDR3 protein. The repertoire holds about 640,000 distinct CDR3 sequences, with roughly 21% as singletons. The sample comprised naive CD8+ T cells from blood, with Jurkat cell RNA spiked in. Subset reported: FACS-sorted CD8+CD4-CCR7+CD45RA+ naive T cells. These receptors were taken from a human donor in good health. Some libraries in this study had Jurkat cell RNA spiked in.

This clonotype was picked up many times. The rearrangement joins TRBV20-1 to TRBJ2-3; no reliable D call. CDR3 length: 15 residues. V dropped 0 bases and J dropped 2 bases, with 12 bases sitting between them. Germline CDR1 is DFQATT and CDR2 is SNEGSKA (reference sequence). The CDR3 nucleotides are TGCAGTGCTAGAGATTTGTTCGAGATCACAGATACGCAGTATTTT. It specifies CSARDLFEITDTQYF.

The table lists this clonotype with many counts. The chain joins TRBV18 to TRBJ2-5; D is ambiguous. Germline CDR1 is KGHSH and CDR2 is LQKENI. The CDR3 is 16 amino acids. V was pared by 1 base and J by 0 bases, with 12 bases between. The CDR3 is CASSPRSGPDQETQYF. CDR3 DNA: TGTGCCAGCTCACCACGTTCCGGGCCAGACCAAGAGACCCAGTACTTC.

This clonotype was picked up many times. This chain links TRBV27 with TRBJ1-1; TRBD1 agrees at 9 bases. This CDR3 comprises 16 residues. Germline CDR1 MNHEY, CDR2 SMNVEV (reference sequence). V lost 0 bases, J lost 5 bases, and 7 bases stayed unmatched. The CDR3 DNA sequence: TGTGCCAGCAGTTTATCGATGGGGACAGGGAGGACTGAAGCTTTCTTT. It yields the protein CASSLSMGTGRTEAFF.